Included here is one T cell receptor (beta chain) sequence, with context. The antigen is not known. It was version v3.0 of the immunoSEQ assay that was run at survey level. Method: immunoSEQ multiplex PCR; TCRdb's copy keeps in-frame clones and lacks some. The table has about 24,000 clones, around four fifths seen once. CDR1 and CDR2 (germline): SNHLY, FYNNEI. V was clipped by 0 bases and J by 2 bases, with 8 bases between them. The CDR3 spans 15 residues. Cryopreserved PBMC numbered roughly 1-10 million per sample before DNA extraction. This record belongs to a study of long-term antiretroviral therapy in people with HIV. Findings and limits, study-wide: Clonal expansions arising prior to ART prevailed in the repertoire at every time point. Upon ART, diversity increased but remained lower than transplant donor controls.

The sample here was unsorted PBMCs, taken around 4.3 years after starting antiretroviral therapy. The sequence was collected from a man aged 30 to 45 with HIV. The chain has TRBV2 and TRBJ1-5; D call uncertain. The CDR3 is CASSEAGRGNQPQHF. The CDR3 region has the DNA TGTGCCAGCAGTGAAGCGGGGAGGGGCAATCAGCCCCAGCATTTT.